Listed here are 7 T cell receptor beta chains from one sample, sequenced in a study of blood T cell repertoires in COVID-19. The repertoire was sequenced with immunoSEQ multiplex PCR; TCRdb's copy has only in-frame clones and lacks some. Of approximately 290,000 clones in the sample, around 89% were seen once. Sample: peripheral blood. The receptors stem from a man aged 30-40 years with acute or convalescent COVID-19.

The chain employs TRBV6-5 and TRBJ2-3; TRBD2 agrees at 9 bases. The CDR3 has 15 amino acids. CDR1 MNHEY and CDR2 SVGAGI come from the germline V gene. V lost 5 bases to trimming and J lost 1 base; unmatched junction nucleotides: 4. In DNA, the CDR3 is TGTGCCAGCAGTCAGTTAGCGGGAGGCACAGATACGCAGTATTTT. This codes for CASSQLAGGTDTQYF.

This clone was seen only a few times. The J gene is TRBJ1-5, the V gene TRBV5-5; D gene unclear. CDR3 size: 16 residues. Germline CDR1 SGHKS, CDR2 YYEKEE (reference sequence). V lost 1 base and J lost 1, with 12 bases in between. The CDR3 nucleotides are TGTGCCAGCAGCTTGCTTATCACAGAGAGCAATCAGCCCCAGCATTTT. Protein: CASSLLITESNQPQHF.

The CDR3 DNA follows: TGTGCCAGTAGGATTAGCGGAGCTTTCTCCTACAATGAGCAGTTCTTC. Its protein is CASRISGAFSYNEQFF. The V call is TRBV19, the J call TRBJ2-1, with D tentatively TRBD2 (6 bases). This CDR3 has 16 residues. V was shortened by 6 bases and J by 0 bases, with 15 bases between the two germline ends. CDR1 and CDR2 from the germline V gene are LNHDA and SQIVND (reference sequence). The whole variable domain, filled in from reference TRBV19 and TRBJ2-1, reads DGGITQSPKYLFRKEGQNVTLSCEQNLNHDAMYWYRQDPGQGLRLIYYSQIVNDFQKGDIAEGYSVSREKKESFPLTVTSAQKNPTAFYLCASRISGAFSYNEQFFGPGTRLTVL.

The chain uses TRBV7-8 and TRBJ1-3, with a tentative D call TRBD1 (5 bases). The CDR3 loop spans 18 amino acids. Germline loops: CDR1 SGHVS, CDR2 FQNEAQ. V was shortened by 0 bases and J by 3 bases, with 18 bases between the two germline ends. DNA of the CDR3: TGTGCCAGCAGCTTAGCGCGATTGGGAGGGGTCCATGGAAACACCATATATTTT. This codes for CASSLARLGGVHGNTIYF.

The chain couples TRBV30 to TRBJ2-7, with TRBD2 matching 14 bases. CDR1 is GTSNPN, CDR2 SVGIG, per germline (reference sequence). Trimming took 3 bases from V and 0 from J; bases not matched to a gene: 16. The CDR3 runs 20 residues. For the CDR3, the DNA is TGTGCCTGGAGGGAGACCCGTGGACTAGCGGGGGGCCGTAGCTCCTACGAGCAGTACTTC. It specifies CAWRETRGLAGGRSSYEQYF.

The chain carries TRBV5-5 and TRBJ1-1; D possibly corresponds to TRBD1 (6 bases). The CDR3 extends over 14 amino acids. Germline CDR1 and CDR2: SGHKS and YYEKEE (reference sequence). Trimming stripped 1 base from V and 4 bases from J, with 11 bases between. CDR3 nucleotides: TGTGCCAGCAGCTTGCGCGAAGGGGGCACTGAAGCTTTCTTT. Protein: CASSLREGGTEAFF. The whole variable domain, filled in from reference TRBV5-5 and TRBJ1-1, reads DAGVTQSPTHLIKTRGQQVTLRCSPISGHKSVSWYQQVLGQGPQFIFQYYEKEERGRGNFPDRFSARQFPNYSSELNVNALLLGDSALYLCASSLREGGTEAFFGQGTRLTVV.

The chain has TRBV28 and TRBJ1-4; 7 bases fit TRBD1. The CDR3 is made up of 17 amino acids. J was trimmed by 10 bases and V by 2 bases; bases with no gene match: 16. CDR1 MDHEN and CDR2 SYDVKM come from the germline V gene. The CDR3 sequence: CASSLGVSGTESGKLFF. The CDR3 DNA reads as TGTGCCAGCAGTTTAGGGGTTTCGGGGACAGAGTCGGGAAAACTGTTTTTT.